These 6 T cell receptor beta chains originate from one sample sequenced in a study of blood T cell repertoires in COVID-19. TCRdb keeps only in-frame clones here, not all; method: immunoSEQ multiplex PCR. The sample lists about 50,000 clones; less than 90% were seen once. The sequenced sample consisted of peripheral blood. These receptors originate from a human donor in a cohort sampled during active COVID-19.

V usage is TRBV5-1 and J usage is TRBJ1-3; D is unresolved. CDR3 length: 16 amino acids. The V end lost 0 bases, the J end lost 0 bases, and 10 bases lay between the germline ends. From germline, CDR1 is SGHRS and CDR2 YFSETQ. CDR3 nucleotides: TGCGCCAGCAGCTTGGGCAGTCCTGGCTCTGGAAACACCATATATTTT. Amino acids: CASSLGSPGSGNTIYF. The entire variable domain, with the rest obtained from reference TRBV5-1 and TRBJ1-3, is as follows: KAGVTQTPRYLIKTRGQQVTLSCSPISGHRSVSWYQQTPGQGLQFLFEYFSETQRNKGNFPGRFSGRQFSNSRSEMNVSTLELGDSALYLCASSLGSPGSGNTIYFGEGSWLTVV.

This rearrangement joins TRBV2 to TRBJ1-5; 8 positions match TRBD1. The CDR3 extends over 15 amino acids. Germline CDR1 reads SNHLY; CDR2 reads FYNNEI. Trimming cost V 0 bases and J 7 bases; bases outside gene matches: 5. The CDR3 reads CASSEARTGNQPQHF. CDR3 coding DNA: TGTGCCAGCAGTGAAGCCCGGACAGGGAACCAGCCCCAGCATTTT. Using reference TRBV2 and TRBJ1-5 for the parts outside the CDR3, the full variable domain is EPEVTQTPSHQVTQMGQEVILRCVPISNHLYFYWYRQILGQKVEFLVSFYNNEISEKSEIFDDQFSVERPDGSNFTLKIRSTKLEDSAMYFCASSEARTGNQPQHFGDGTRLSIL.

The rearrangement uses TRBV19 and TRBJ1-1, with D perhaps matching TRBD1 (6 bases). Per the germline V gene, CDR1 is LNHDA and CDR2 is SQIVND (reference sequence). CDR3 size: 14 residues. With 5 bases removed from V and 1 base from J, the gap between germline ends came to 11 bases. This chain's CDR3 is CASSLRQENTEAFF. The CDR3 bases are TGTGCCAGTAGTCTCCGACAGGAGAACACTGAAGCTTTCTTT.

The genes are TRBV3-1 (or the pseudogene TRBV3-2) and TRBJ1-1, with 9 positions matching TRBD1. The V segment lost 4 bases and the J segment 7 bases; nucleotides outside the gene matches: 13. CDR3 size: 16 residues. Germline CDR1 and CDR2: LGHDT and YNNKEL (reference sequence). In DNA form, the CDR3 reads TGTGCCAGCAGCCCCCCCCCGGGGACAGGGAGTGGTGAAGCTTTCTTT. It specifies CASSPPPGTGSGEAFF.

The chain uses TRBV5-1 and TRBJ1-1; 10 nucleotides line up with TRBD1. This CDR3 contains 14 residues. Per germline, CDR1 SGHRS and CDR2 YFSETQ. The V gene end was trimmed by 7 bases and the J gene end by 5 bases; junction bases not matched to a gene: 8. This CDR3 reads CASGRQGAGTEAFF. CDR3 nucleotide sequence: TGCGCCAGCGGGCGACAGGGGGCAGGGACTGAAGCTTTCTTT.

The chain combines TRBV27 with TRBJ1-1; D unclear. V was pared by 3 bases and J by 1 base, with 18 bases between. Germline values: CDR1 MNHEY, CDR2 SMNVEV (reference sequence). This CDR3 comprises 17 residues. CDR3 amino acids: CASSFFHAFPGNTEAFF. CDR3 in DNA: TGTGCCAGCAGTTTTTTCCACGCATTTCCAGGGAACACTGAAGCTTTCTTT.